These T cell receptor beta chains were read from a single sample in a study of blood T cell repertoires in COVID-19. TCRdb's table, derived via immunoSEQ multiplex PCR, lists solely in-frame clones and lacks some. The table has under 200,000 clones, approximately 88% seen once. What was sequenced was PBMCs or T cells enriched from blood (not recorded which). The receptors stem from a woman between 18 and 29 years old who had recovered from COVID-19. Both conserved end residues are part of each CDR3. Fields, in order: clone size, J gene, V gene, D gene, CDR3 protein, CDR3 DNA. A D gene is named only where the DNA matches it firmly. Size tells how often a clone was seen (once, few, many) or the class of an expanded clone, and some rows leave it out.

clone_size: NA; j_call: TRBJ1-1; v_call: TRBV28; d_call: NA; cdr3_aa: CASSTDSLNTEAFF; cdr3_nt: TGTGCCAGCAGTACGGACAGCCTGAACACTGAAGCTTTCTTT
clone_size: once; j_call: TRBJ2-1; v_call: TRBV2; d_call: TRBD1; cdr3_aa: CASSEALFGQAPGDEQFF; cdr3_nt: TGTGCCAGCAGTGAAGCTCTATTCGGACAGGCACCTGGGGATGAGCAGTTCTTC
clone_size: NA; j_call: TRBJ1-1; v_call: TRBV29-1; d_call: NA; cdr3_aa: CSVRAGNTEAFF; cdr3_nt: TGCAGCGTTCGCGCGGGGAACACTGAAGCTTTCTTT
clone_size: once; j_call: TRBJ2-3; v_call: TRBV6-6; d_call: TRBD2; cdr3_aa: CASSRLAVGTDTQYF; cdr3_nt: TGTGCCAGCAGTAGACTAGCGGTTGGCACAGATACGCAGTATTTT
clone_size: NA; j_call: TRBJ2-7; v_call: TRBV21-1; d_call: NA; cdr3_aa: CASSKRRLPGEQYF; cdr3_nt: TGTGCCAGCAGCAAAAGGAGACTCCCGGGGGAGCAGTACTTC
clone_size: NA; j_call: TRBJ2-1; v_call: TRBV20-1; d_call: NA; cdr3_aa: CSASRSGPNEQFF; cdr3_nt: TGCAGTGCTAGTAGGTCAGGGCCCAATGAGCAGTTCTTC
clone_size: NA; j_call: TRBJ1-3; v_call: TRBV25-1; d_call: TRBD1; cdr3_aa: CASSEYYQGALPGNTIYF; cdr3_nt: TGTGCCAGCAGTGAATATTACCAGGGGGCTTTACCTGGAAACACCATATATTTT
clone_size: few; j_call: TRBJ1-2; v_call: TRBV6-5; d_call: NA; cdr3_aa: CASSTDSIYYGYTF; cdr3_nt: TGTGCCAGCAGTACTGACAGTATTTACTATGGCTACACCTTC
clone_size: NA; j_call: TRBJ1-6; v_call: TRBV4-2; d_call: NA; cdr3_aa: CASEVSPLHF; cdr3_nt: TGTGCCAGCGAGGTATCACCCCTCCACTTT
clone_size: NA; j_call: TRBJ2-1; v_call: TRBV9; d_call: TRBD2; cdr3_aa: CASNFQRGVYETYNEQFF; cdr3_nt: TGTGCCAGCAATTTCCAGCGGGGGGTTTATGAAACTTACAATGAGCAGTTCTTC
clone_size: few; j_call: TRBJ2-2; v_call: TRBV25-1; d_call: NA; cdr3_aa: CASSDIAEDTGELFF; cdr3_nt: TGTGCCAGCAGTGATATAGCGGAGGACACCGGGGAGCTGTTTTTT
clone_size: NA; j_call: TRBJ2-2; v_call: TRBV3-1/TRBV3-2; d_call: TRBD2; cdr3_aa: CASSPKRAGGTNTGELFF; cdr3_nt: TGTGCCAGCAGCCCCAAAAGGGCGGGGGGGACGAACACCGGGGAGCTGTTTTTT
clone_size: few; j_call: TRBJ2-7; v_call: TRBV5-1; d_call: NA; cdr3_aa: CASSFDSLRGQYF; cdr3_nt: TGCGCCAGCAGCTTCGATAGCCTCCGTGGGCAGTACTTC
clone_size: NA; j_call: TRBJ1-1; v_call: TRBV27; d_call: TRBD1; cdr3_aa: CASSLDRGSEAFF; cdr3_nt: TGTGCCAGCAGTTTAGACAGGGGATCCGAAGCTTTCTTT
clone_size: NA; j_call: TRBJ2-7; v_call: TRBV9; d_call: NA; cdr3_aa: CASSVDGQGSSYEQYF; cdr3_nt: TGTGCCAGCAGCGTAGACGGTCAGGGGTCCTCCTACGAGCAGTACTTC
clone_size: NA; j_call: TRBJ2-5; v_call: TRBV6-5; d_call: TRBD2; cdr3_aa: CASSRGTSGVETQYF; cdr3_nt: TGTGCCAGCAGTCGCGGGACTAGCGGTGTAGAGACCCAGTACTTC
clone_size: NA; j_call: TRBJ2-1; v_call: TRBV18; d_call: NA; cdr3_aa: CASSTGVQGSSYNEQFF; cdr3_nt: TGTGCCAGCTCCACGGGGGTACAGGGGAGCTCCTACAATGAGCAGTTCTTC
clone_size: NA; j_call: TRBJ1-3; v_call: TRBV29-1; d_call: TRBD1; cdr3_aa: CSVETTGGFSGNTIYF; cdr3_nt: TGCAGCGTTGAAACGACAGGGGGCTTCTCTGGAAACACCATATATTTT
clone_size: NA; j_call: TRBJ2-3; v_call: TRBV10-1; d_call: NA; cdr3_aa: CASTVDDTQYF; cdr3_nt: TGCGCCAGCACAGTCGATGATACGCAGTATTTT
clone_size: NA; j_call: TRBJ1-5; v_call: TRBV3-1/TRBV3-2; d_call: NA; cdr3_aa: CASSPLVQGLPLQPQHF; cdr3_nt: TGTGCCAGCAGCCCCCTTGTCCAGGGGTTACCACTCCAGCCCCAGCATTTT
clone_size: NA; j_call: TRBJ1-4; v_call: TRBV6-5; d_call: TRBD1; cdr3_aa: CASSGQGAGEEKLFF; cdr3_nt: TGTGCCAGCAGCGGACAGGGGGCCGGGGAGGAAAAACTGTTTTTT
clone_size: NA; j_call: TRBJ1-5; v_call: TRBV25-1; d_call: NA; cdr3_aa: CASSEGRGKNQPQHF; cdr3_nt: TGTGCCAGCAGTGAGGGAAGGGGGAAAAATCAGCCCCAGCATTTT
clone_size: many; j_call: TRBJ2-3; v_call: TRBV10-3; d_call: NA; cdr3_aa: CAISETGADTQYF; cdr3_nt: TGTGCCATCAGTGAGACGGGGGCAGATACGCAGTATTTT
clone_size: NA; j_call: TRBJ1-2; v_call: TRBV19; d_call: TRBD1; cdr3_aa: CASSIERTGAGGYTF; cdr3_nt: TGTGCCAGTAGTATAGAACGGACAGGCGCCGGGGGCTACACCTTC
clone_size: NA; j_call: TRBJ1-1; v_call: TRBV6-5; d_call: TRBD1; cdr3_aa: CASSYSTGDTEAFF; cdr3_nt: TGTGCCAGCAGTTATTCTACAGGGGACACTGAAGCTTTCTTT
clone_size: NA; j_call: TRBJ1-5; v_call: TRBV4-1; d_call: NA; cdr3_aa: CASSQEGAGGNQPQHF; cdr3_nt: TGCGCCAGCAGCCAAGAGGGGGCAGGGGGCAATCAGCCCCAGCATTTT
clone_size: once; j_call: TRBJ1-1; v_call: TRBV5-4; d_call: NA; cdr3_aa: CASSSGGALGTEAFF; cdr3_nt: TGTGCCAGCAGCTCGGGGGGGGCCCTAGGCACTGAAGCTTTCTTT
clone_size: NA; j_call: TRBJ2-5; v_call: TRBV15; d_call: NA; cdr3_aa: CATSRAGSTQTQYF; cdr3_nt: TGTGCCACCAGCAGAGCGGGTAGCACCCAGACCCAGTACTTC
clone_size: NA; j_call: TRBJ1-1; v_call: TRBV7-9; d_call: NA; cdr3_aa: CASSFSLLLTALRDTEAFF; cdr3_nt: TGTGCCAGCAGCTTCAGTCTGCTTCTGACCGCCCTACGGGACACTGAAGCTTTCTTT
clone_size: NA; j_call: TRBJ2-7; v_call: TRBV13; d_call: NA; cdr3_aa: CASSLGLRGGSGEQYF; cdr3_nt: TGTGCCAGCAGCTTAGGCCTAAGGGGGGGAAGCGGTGAGCAGTACTTC
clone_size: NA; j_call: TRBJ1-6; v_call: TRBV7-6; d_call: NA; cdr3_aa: CASSLQESSYNSPLHF; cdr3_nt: TGTGCCAGCAGCCTACAGGAGAGCTCCTATAATTCACCCCTCCACTTT
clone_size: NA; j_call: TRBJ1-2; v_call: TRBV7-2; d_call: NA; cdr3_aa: CASSLGQGESGYTF; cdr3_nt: TGTGCCAGCAGCTTAGGGCAGGGCGAGAGTGGCTACACCTTC
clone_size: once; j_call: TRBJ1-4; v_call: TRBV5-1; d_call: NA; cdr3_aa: CASRRRDSATNEKLFF; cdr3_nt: TGCGCCAGCAGGCGAAGAGACAGCGCAACTAATGAAAAACTGTTTTTT
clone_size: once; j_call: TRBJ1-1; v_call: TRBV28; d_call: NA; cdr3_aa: CASSFRESAFF; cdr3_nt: TGTGCCAGCAGTTTTCGGGAATCGGCTTTCTTT
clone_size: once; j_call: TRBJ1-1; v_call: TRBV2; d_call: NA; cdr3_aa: CASTKTVTEAFF; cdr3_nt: TGTGCCAGCACTAAGACAGTTACTGAAGCTTTCTTT
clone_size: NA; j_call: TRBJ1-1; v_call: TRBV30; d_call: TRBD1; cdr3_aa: CAWIRGHGTEAFF; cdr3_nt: TGTGCCTGGATCAGGGGGCACGGCACTGAAGCTTTCTTT
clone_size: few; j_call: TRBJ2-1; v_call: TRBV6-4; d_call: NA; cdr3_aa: CASSEGERRQQFF; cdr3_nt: TGTGCCAGCAGCGAGGGGGAGCGGCGCCAGCAGTTCTTC
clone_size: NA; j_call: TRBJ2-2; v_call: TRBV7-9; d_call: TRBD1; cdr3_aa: CAILEPGQGAGELFF; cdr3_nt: TGTGCCATACTAGAACCGGGACAGGGGGCCGGGGAGCTGTTTTTT
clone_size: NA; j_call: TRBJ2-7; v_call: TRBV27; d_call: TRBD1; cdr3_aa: CASSLSSTGGSEQYF; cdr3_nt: TGTGCCAGCAGTTTATCGTCGACAGGGGGCTCCGAGCAGTACTTC
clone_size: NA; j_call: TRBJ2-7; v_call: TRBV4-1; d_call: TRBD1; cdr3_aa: CASSPTGGLTLYEQYF; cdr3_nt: TGCGCCAGCAGCCCGACAGGGGGCCTAACCCTCTACGAGCAGTACTTC
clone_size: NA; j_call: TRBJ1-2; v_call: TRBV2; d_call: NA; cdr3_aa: CASSPEVHGYTF; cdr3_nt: TGTGCCAGCAGCCCGGAGGTACATGGCTACACCTTC